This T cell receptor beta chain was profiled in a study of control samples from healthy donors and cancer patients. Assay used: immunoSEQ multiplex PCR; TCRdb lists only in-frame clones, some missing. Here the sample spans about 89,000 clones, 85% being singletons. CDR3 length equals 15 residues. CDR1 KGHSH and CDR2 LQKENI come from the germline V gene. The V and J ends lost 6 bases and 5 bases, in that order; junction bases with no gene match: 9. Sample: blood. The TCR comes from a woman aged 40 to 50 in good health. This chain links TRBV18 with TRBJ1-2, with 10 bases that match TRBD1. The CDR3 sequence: CASSLTPGQGYGYTF. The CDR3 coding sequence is TGTGCCAGCTCCCTCACGCCGGGACAGGGGTATGGCTACACCTTC.